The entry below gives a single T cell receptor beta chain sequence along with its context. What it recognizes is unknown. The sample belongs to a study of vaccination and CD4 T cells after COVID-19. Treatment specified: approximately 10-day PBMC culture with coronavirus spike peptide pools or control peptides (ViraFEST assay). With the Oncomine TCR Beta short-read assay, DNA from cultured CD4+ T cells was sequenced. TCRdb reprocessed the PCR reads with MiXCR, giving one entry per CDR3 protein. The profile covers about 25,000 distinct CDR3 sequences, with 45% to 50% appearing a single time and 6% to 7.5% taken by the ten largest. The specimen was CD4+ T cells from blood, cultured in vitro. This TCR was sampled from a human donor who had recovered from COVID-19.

Written as DNA, the CDR3 is TGCGCCAGCAGCACCGATATAAGGGAAACCCAGTACTTC. This translates into CASSTDIRETQYF. This chain connects TRBV5-1 to TRBJ2-5; D call uncertain. This CDR3 has 13 residues. The V and J ends lost 4 bases and 8 bases respectively, with 15 bases between them. From germline, CDR1 is SGHRS and CDR2 YFSETQ.